This T cell receptor (beta chain) emerged from a study of blood T cell repertoires in COVID-19. Study context: PBMCs, B-cell-depleted T cells, or T cells provided the cDNA or gDNA that made up the material.

In the original analysis: Amplification from reference gene primers served as the basis for estimated nucleated cell counts. Some clones are missing from TCRdb's copy, which holds only in-frame ones; the method was immunoSEQ multiplex PCR. V and J calls and clone size are as listed in that table; D and trimming were resolved from the DNA. The table records about 480,000 clones, around nine tenths of them present only once. Germline CDR1 LNHDA, CDR2 SQIVND (reference sequence). The CDR3 has 15 amino acids. Trimming took off 7 bases at V and 0 bases at J, with 13 bases between the two ends. The chain uses TRBV19 and TRBJ1-5; weak D call: TRBD1 (5 bases). Sequenced input: PBMCs or T cells enriched from blood (not recorded which). The TCR sequence derives from a woman between 35 and 50 years old who had recovered from COVID-19. The CDR3 nucleotides read TGTGCCAGTACTATCACAGGTTATAGCAATCAGCCCCAGCATTTT. Translation: CASTITGYSNQPQHF.